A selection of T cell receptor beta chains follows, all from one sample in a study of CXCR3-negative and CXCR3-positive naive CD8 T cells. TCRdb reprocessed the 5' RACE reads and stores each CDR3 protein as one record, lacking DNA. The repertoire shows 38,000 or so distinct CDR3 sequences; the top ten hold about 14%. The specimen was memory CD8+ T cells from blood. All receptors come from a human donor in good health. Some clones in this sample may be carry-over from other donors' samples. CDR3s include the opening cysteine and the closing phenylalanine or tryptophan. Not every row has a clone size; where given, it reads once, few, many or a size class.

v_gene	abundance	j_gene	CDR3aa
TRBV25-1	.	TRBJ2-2	CASTTSGSPNTGELFF
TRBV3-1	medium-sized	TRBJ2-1	CASSQTLGGHYNEQFF
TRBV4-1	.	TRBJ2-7	CASSQVGSLYEQYF
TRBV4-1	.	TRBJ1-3	CASSHREGHTIYF
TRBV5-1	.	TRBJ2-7	CASSLGSEGGHVYEQYF
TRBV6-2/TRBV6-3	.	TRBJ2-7	CASSSWGQSVGGYEQYF
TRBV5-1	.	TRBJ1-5	CASSLGQGANQPQHF
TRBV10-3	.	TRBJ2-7	CAITSDISYEQYF
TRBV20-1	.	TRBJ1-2	CSAGADSYGYTF
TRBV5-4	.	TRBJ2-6	CASRPDSSGANVLTF
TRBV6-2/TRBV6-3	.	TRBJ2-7	CASSLGTGVYEQYF
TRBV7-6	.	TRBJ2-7	CASSLDQVSYEQYF
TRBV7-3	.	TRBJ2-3	CASSLIAATDTQYF
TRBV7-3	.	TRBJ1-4	CASTLKGTANEKLFF
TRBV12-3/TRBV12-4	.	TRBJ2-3	CASRGPGSQYF
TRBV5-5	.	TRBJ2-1	CASSLAWEGNNEQFF
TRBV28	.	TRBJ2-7	CASSFGGYKQYF
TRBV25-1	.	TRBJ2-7	CASSESQGESSYEQYF
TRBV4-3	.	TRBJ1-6	CASSQDRGLQATGSPLHF
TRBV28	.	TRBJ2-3	CASRDRGSDTQYF
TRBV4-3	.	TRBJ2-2	CASSQTGTDMNTGELFF
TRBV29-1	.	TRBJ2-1	CSVTSPGQGQFF
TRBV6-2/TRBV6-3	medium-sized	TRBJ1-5	CASSRGTENQPQHF
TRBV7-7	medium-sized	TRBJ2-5	CASSLAGQAQETQYF
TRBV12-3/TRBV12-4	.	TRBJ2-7	CASSPGVEQYF
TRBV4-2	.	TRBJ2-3	CASSQGATDTDTQYF
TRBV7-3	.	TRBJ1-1	CASSFRENTEAFF
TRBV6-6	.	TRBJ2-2	CASSWTGPNTGELFF
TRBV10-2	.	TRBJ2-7	CASSEFPGHQYEQYF
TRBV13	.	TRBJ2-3	CASSLRDRGRTDTQYF
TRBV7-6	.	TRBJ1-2	CASSSQENYGYTF
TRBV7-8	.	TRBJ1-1	CASSLGGAVEAFF
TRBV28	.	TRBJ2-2	CASSFDRANTGELFF
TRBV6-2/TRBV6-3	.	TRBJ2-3	CASSARDPDQDTQYF
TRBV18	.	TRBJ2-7	CASSPPSGTGAYEQYF
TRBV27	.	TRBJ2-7	CASSSTGTGAYEQYF
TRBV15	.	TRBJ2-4	CATSTLIPAKNVQYF
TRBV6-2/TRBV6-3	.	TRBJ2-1	CASSPPGSYNEQFF
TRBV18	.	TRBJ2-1	CASSPSGLKNNEQFF
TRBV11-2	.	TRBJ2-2	CASSLVQWEPQGLGTGELFF
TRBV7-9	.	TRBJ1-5	CASSLARGANQPQHF
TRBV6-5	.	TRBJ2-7	CASSYSEGNYEQYF
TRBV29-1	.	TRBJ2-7	CSVEVGPRDEQYF
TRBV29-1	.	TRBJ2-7	CSVRSPPYEQYF
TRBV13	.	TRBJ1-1	CASSPLDRNTEAFF
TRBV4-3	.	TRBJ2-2	CASSRTGGEGRESGELFF
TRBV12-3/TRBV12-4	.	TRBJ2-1	CASSFLAGGLSDEQFF
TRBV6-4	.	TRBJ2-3	CASSASGGSDTQYF
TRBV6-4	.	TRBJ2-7	CASSPDRSSYEQYF
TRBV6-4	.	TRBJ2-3	CASSDSLGSTDTQYF
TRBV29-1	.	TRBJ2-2	CSVEESDRDTGELFF
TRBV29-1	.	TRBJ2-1	CSVESRVLAGFANEQFF
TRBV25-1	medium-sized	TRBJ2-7	CASSRSSYEQYF